These 10 T cell receptor beta chains were sequenced from one sample in a study of immune heterogeneity within non-small cell lung tumors. Per sample, about 0.55 ug of bulk tumor genomic DNA was the template used. Widely spaced biopsies, several per primary tumor, were obtained at surgery. Curative surgery was undertaken by patients, who had untreated, newly diagnosed non-small cell lung cancer. Multiplex PCR amplified the TCR beta CDR3 region. Its first round ran for 10 cycles with 32 V and 13 J primers. Each CDR3 protein gets one entry after TCRdb re-called the multiplex PCR reads with MiXCR. Of some 21,000 distinct CDR3 sequences listed, approximately 30% are singletons. Sequenced input: lung tumor tissue. These receptors were obtained from a man in his forties with non-small cell lung cancer.

Concerning this clonotype: This may come from a read error, since a much larger clone is one base off. The chain has TRBV9 and TRBJ1-2, with a weak D call TRBD1 (5 bases). The CDR3 loop spans 15 amino acids. Germline V gene sequence: CDR1 SGDLS, CDR2 YYNGEE. This CDR3 reads CDSSVATGGNYGYTF. The DNA for the CDR3 is TGTGACAGCAGCGTAGCGACGGGGGGAAACTATGGCTACACCTTC.

This clonotype was seen ten or more times. The gene calls are TRBV6-1 and TRBJ1-6; D gene uncertain. The V end was cut by 6 bases, the J end by 9 bases, with 15 bases between. Germline CDR1 and CDR2: MNHNS and SASEGT. This CDR3 contains 14 residues. In DNA form, the CDR3 reads TGTGCCAGCAGAACCAATGAAATATTTTCACCCCTCCACTTT. Translation gives CASRTNEIFSPLHF.

This clonotype has only a few counts. V gene TRBV29-1 combines with J gene TRBJ1-1; no clear D. The CDR3 is 10 amino acids. V lost 4 bases and J 4 bases, leaving 4 bases between the germline ends. Germline CDR1 is SQVTM and CDR2 is ANQGSEA. Here the CDR3 reads CSVGPTEAFF. The DNA for the CDR3 is TGCAGCGTTGGTCCCACTGAAGCTTTCTTT.

This clonotype was seen a few times. The chain has TRBV9 and TRBJ1-2; D uncertain. The V end lost 4 bases, the J end lost 6 bases, and 13 bases lay between the germline ends. The germline V gene has CDR1 SGDLS and CDR2 YYNGEE. The CDR3 sequence is 13 residues long. The CDR3 reads CASSFPGMNGYTF. In DNA, the CDR3 is TGTGCCAGCAGCTTTCCCGGGATGAATGGCTACACCTTC.

With regard to this clonotype: The junction departs from germline at one end; a sequencing error may be responsible. The CDR3, as DNA: TGTGCCAGCAATAATCCGGGACAGGGAATTGAAGCTCTCTTT. Protein: CASNNPGQGIEALF. The gene calls are TRBV6-1 and TRBJ1-1; 9 bases are a match to TRBD1. CDR1 and CDR2 from the germline V gene are MNHNS and SASEGT. The CDR3 is 14 amino acids.

Remarks on this clonotype: A much more abundant neighbour one base away suggests this may be a read error. The rearrangement links TRBV27 to TRBJ2-1, with D perhaps TRBD2 (6 bases). CDR3 size: 14 residues. CDR1 is MNHEY and CDR2 is SMNVEV in the germline V gene (reference sequence). The CDR3 spells CASSPRGSSNKQFF. The CDR3 nucleotides are TGTGCCAGCAGCCCCCGGGGGTCAAGCAATAAGCAGTTCTTC.

This clonotype was observed a handful of times. The chain joins TRBV6-1 to TRBJ2-2; TRBD1 agrees at 7 bases. The CDR3 contains 15 residues. Germline CDR1 reads MNHNS; CDR2 reads SASEGT. Germline trimming cut 4 bases from V and 6 bases from J; bases unmatched to any gene: 8. CDR3 sequence reads: CASSALTGYAGELFF. Written as DNA, the CDR3 is TGTGCCAGCAGTGCCTTGACAGGGTATGCCGGGGAGCTGTTTTTT.

This chain connects TRBV3-1 to TRBJ1-2; D possibly corresponds to TRBD1 (5 bases). Germline lookup yields CDR1 LGHDT and CDR2 YNNKEL (reference sequence). This CDR3 has 17 amino acids. The ends were cut back, 4 bases at V and 1 base at J, with 19 bases in the middle. The CDR3 sequence: CASSLLSDRSVNYGYTF. Written as DNA, the CDR3 is TGTGCCAGCAGCCTACTAAGCGACAGAAGCGTTAACTATGGCTACACCTTC.

The CDR3 DNA is TGTGCCAGCAGCCGGGGTGATAACTATGGCTACACCTTC. Amino acid sequence: CASSRGDNYGYTF. J is TRBJ1-2 and V is TRBV7-9; unclear D gene. Germline V CDR1 and CDR2: SEHNR, FQNEAQ (reference sequence). Trimming stripped 5 bases from V and 1 base from J, with 8 bases between. The CDR3 length is 13 residues. Based on the CDR3 plus reference TRBV7-9 and TRBJ1-2, the full variable domain is DTGVSQNPRHKITKRGQNVTFRCDPISEHNRLYWYRQTLGQGPEFLTYFQNEAQLEKSRLLSDRFSAERPKGSFSTLEIQRTEQGDSAMYLCASSRGDNYGYTFGSGTRLTVV.

By share, this clonotype ranks as medium-sized (0.01 to 0.1%). The genes are TRBV7-8 and TRBJ2-7; D gene unclear. The CDR3 loop spans 14 amino acids. Germline CDR1 is SGHVS and CDR2 is FQNEAQ. V dropped 1 base and J dropped 3 bases, with 10 bases sitting between them. The CDR3 DNA follows: TGTGCCAGCAGCTTAGATCGTAACAGCTACGAGCAGTACTTC. As protein: CASSLDRNSYEQYF.